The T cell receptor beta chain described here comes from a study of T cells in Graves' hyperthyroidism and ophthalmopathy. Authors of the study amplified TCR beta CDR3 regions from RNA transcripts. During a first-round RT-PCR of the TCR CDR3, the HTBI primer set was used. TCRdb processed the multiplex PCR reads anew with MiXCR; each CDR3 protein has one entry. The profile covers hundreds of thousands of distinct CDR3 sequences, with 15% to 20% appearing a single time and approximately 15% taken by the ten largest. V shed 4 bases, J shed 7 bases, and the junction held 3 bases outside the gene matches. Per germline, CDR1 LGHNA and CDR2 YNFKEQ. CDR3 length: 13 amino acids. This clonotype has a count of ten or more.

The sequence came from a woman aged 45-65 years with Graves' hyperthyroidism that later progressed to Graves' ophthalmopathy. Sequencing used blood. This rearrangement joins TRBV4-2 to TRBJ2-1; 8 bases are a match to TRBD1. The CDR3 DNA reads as TGTGCCAGCAGCCGAGACAGGGGAAATGAGCAGTTCTTC. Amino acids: CASSRDRGNEQFF.